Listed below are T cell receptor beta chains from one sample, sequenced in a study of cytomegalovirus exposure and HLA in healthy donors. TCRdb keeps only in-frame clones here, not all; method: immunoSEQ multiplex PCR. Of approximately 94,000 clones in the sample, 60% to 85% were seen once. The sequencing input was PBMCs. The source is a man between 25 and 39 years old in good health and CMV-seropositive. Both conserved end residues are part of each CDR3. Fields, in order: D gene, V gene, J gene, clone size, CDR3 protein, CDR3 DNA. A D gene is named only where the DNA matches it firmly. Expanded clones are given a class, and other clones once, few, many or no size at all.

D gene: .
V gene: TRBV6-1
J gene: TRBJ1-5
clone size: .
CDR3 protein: CASSEGQLNSNQPQHF
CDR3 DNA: TGTGCCAGCAGTGAAGGTCAGTTAAATAGCAATCAGCCCCAGCATTTT

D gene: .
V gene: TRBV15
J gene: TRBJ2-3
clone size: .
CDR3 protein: CATSPGTRGYTDTQYF
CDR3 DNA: TGTGCCACCAGCCCCGGGACGCGGGGCTACACAGATACGCAGTATTTT

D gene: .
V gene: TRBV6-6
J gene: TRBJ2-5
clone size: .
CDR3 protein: CASSYSPRGQYF
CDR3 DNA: TGTGCCAGCAGTTACTCTCCCCGGGGCCAGTACTTC

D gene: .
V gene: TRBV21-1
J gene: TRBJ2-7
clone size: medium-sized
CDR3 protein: CASSPGQSYEQYF
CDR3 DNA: TGTGCCAGCAGCCCTGGACAGAGCTACGAGCAGTACTTC

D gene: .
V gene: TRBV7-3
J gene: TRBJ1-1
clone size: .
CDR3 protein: CASSSHDNAGKTEAFF
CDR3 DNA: TGTGCCAGCAGCTCCCACGACAATGCCGGTAAGACTGAAGCTTTCTTT

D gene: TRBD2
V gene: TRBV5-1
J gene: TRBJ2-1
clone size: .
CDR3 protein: CASSAGLAGGFAYNEQFF
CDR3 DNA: TGCGCCAGCAGCGCGGGACTAGCGGGAGGGTTTGCCTACAATGAGCAGTTCTTC

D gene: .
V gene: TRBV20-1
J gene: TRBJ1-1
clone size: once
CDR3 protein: CSASSEAFF
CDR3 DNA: TGCAGTGCTAGCTCTGAAGCTTTCTTT

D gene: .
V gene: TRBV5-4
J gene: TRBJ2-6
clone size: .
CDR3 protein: CASSFPATASGANVLTF
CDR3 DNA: TGTGCCAGCAGCTTCCCTGCTACAGCCTCTGGGGCCAACGTCCTGACTTTC

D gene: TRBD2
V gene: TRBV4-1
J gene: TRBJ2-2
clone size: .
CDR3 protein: CASSQAAGGLFSRNTGELFF
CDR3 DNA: TGCGCCAGCAGCCAAGCGGCGGGAGGGCTTTTTTCCCGTAACACCGGGGAGCTGTTTTTT

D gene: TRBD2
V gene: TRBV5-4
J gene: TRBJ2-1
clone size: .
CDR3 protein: CASRPGGSYNEQFF
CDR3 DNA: TGTGCCAGCAGACCGGGGGGCTCCTACAATGAGCAGTTCTTC

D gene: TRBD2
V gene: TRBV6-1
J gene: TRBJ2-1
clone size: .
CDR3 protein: CASSDLAGSYNEQFF
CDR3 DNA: TGTGCCAGCAGTGACCTAGCGGGGAGTTACAATGAGCAGTTCTTC

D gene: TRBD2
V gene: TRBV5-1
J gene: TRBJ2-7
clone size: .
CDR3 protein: CASSLGGGKSYEQYF
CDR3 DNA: TGCGCCAGCAGCTTGGGGGGAGGGAAATCCTACGAGCAGTACTTC

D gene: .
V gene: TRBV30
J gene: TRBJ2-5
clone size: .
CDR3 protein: CAWAGVEETQYF
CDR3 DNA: TGTGCCTGGGCAGGGGTGGAAGAGACCCAGTACTTC

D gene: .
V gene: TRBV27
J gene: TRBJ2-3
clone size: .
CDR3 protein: CASRGQGVDTQYF
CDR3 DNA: TGTGCCAGCAGAGGCCAGGGTGTGGATACGCAGTATTTT

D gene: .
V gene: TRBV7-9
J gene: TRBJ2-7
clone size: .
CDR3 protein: CASSFQQGIYEQYF
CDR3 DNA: TGTGCCAGCAGCTTCCAACAGGGTATCTACGAGCAGTACTTC

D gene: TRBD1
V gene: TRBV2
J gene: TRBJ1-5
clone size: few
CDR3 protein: CASSGTGGYQPQHF
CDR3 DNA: TGTGCCAGCAGCGGGACAGGGGGATATCAGCCCCAGCATTTT

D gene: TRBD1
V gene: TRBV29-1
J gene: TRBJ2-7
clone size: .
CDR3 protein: CSVEGSTGVDEQYF
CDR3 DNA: TGCAGCGTCGAGGGATCTACAGGGGTGGACGAGCAGTACTTC

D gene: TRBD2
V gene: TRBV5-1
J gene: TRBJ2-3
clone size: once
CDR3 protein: CASSLALAGASSTDTQYF
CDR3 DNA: TGCGCCAGCAGCTTGGCCCTAGCGGGAGCTTCTAGCACAGATACGCAGTATTTT

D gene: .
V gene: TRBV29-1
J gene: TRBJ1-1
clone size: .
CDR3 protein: CSVDRGAEAFF
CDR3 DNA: TGCAGCGTTGATAGGGGCGCTGAAGCTTTCTTT

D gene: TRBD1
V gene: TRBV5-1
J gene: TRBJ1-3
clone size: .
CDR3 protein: CASSSVGQGAAGNTIYF
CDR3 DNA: TGCGCCAGCAGCTCCGTGGGACAGGGGGCGGCTGGAAACACCATATATTTT

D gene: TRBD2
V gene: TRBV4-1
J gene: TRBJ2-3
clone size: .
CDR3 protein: CASREAGGPTDTQYF
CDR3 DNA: TGCGCCAGCAGAGAAGCGGGAGGGCCGACAGATACGCAGTATTTT

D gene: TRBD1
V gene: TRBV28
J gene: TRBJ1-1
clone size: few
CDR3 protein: CASSSAFLTGVGSTEAFF
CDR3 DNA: TGTGCCAGCAGTTCGGCCTTTTTGACAGGGGTGGGTAGTACTGAAGCTTTCTTT

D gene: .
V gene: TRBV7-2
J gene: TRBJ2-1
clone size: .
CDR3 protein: CASSPYIEQFF
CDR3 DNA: TGTGCCAGCAGCCCTTATATTGAGCAGTTCTTC

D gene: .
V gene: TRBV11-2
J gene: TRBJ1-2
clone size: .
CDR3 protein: CASSREVGGYTF
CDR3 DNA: TGTGCCAGCAGCAGGGAGGTGGGTGGCTACACCTTC

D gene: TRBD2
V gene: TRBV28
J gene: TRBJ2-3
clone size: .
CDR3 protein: CASSLRREIRDTQYF
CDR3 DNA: TGTGCCAGCAGTTTGAGGCGGGAGATCCGGGATACGCAGTATTTT

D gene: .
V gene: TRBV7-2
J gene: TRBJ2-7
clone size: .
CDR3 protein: CASSRGFTYEQYF
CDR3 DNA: TGTGCCAGCAGCCGGGGGTTTACTTACGAGCAGTACTTC

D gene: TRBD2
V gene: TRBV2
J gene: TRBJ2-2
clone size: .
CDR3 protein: CASIRAGGIAGELFF
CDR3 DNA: TGTGCCAGCATACGGGCGGGAGGGATCGCCGGGGAGCTGTTTTTT

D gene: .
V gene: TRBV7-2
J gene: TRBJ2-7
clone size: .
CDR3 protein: CASSLFKTQLSSYEQYF
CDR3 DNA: TGTGCCAGCAGCTTATTTAAGACGCAACTATCTTCCTACGAGCAGTACTTC

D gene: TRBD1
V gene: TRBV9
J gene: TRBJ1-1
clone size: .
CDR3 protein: CASSRDSEAFF
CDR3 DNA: TGTGCCAGCAGCCGGGACAGTGAAGCTTTCTTT

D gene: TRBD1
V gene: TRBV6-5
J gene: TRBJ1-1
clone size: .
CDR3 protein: CASSRRDSDTEAFF
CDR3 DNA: TGTGCCAGCAGTCGCCGGGACAGTGACACTGAAGCTTTCTTT

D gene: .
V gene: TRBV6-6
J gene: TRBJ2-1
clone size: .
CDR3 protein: CASKQNNNEQFF
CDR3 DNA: TGTGCCAGCAAACAAAACAACAATGAGCAGTTCTTC

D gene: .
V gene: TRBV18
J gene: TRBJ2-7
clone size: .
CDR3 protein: CASSPRSPGQYF
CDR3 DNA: TGTGCCAGCTCACCAAGATCCCCCGGGCAGTACTTC

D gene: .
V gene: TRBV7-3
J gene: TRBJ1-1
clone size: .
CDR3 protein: CASSSGVNTEAFF
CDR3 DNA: TGTGCCAGCAGCTCCGGGGTGAACACTGAAGCTTTCTTT

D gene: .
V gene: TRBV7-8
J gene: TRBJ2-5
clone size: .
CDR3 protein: CASSLAQSGQETQYF
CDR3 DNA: TGTGCCAGCAGCTTAGCGCAATCGGGCCAAGAGACCCAGTACTTC

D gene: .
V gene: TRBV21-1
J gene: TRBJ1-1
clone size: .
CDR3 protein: CASRTTGGRNGNTEAFF
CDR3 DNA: TGTGCCAGCAGAACGACAGGGGGCCGTAATGGGAACACTGAAGCTTTCTTT

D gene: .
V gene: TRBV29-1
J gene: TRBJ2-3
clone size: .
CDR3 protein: CSALRGTPPDTQYF
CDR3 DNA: TGCAGCGCCCTTCGGGGGACCCCCCCAGATACGCAGTATTTT

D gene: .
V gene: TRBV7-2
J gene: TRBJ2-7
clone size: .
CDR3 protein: CASSPYSYEQYF
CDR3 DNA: TGTGCCAGCAGCCCGTACTCCTACGAGCAGTACTTC

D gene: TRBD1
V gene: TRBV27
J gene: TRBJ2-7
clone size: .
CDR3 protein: CASTPSQGDSTYEQYF
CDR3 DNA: TGTGCCAGCACTCCCTCCCAGGGGGATTCAACCTACGAGCAGTACTTC

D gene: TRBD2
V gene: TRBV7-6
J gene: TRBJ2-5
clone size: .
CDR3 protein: CASSLDSGTRSRETQYF
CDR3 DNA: TGTGCCAGCAGCTTGGACTCCGGGACTAGGAGTAGAGAGACCCAGTACTTC

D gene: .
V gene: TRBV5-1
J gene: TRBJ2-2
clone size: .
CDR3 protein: CASSPTRNGELFF
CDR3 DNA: TGCGCCAGCAGCCCGACTAGAAACGGGGAGCTGTTTTTT

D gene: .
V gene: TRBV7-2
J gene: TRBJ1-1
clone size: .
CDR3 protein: CASSLGRGTSEAFF
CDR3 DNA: TGTGCCAGCAGCTTAGGTAGGGGGACGTCCGAAGCTTTCTTT

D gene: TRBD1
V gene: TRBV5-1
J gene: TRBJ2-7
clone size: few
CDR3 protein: CASSLGGTGLHEQYF
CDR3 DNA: TGCGCCAGCAGCTTGGGAGGGACAGGGCTCCACGAGCAGTACTTC

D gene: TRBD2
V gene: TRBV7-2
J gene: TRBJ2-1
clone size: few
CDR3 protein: CASSPSSGGPLNEQFF
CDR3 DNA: TGTGCCAGCAGCCCATCTAGCGGGGGGCCACTCAATGAGCAGTTCTTC

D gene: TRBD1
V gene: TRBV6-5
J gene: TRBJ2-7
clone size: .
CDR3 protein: CASSGPRQGDYEQYF
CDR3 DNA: TGTGCCAGCAGTGGGCCAAGACAGGGGGATTACGAGCAGTACTTC

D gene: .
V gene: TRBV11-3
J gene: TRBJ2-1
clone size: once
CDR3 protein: CASSLGQGTYNEQFF
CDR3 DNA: TGTGCCAGCAGCTTAGGCCAGGGAACCTACAATGAGCAGTTCTTC

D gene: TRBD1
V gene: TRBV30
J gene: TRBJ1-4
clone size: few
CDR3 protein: CAWSVGQNNEKLFF
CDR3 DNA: TGTGCCTGGAGTGTGGGACAGAATAATGAAAAACTGTTTTTT

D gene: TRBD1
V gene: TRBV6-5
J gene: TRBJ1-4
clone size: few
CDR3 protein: CASSFGTGGEKLFF
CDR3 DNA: TGTGCCAGCAGTTTTGGGACAGGGGGTGAAAAACTGTTTTTT

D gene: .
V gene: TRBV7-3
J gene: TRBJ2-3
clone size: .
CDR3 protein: CASSVSPGSHTDTQYF
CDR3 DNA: TGTGCCAGCAGCGTCTCTCCGGGATCACACACAGATACGCAGTATTTT

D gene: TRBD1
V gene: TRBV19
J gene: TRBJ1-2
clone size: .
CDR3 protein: CASTPQGLARYGYTF
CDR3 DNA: TGTGCCAGTACCCCACAGGGGTTGGCCCGCTATGGCTACACCTTC

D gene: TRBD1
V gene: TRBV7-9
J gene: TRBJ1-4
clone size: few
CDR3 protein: CASSLPTGVEKLFF
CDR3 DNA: TGTGCCAGCAGCCTACCCACAGGGGTTGAAAAACTGTTTTTT

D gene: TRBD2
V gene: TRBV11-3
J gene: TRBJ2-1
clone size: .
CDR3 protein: CASSVGTSNEQFF
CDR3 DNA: TGTGCCAGCAGCGTCGGGACTAGCAATGAGCAGTTCTTC

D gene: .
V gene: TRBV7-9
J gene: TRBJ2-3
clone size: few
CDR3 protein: CASSRIQGSDTQYF
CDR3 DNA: TGTGCCAGCAGCCGTATACAGGGATCAGATACGCAGTATTTT

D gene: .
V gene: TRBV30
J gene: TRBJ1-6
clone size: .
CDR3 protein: CGGQEGRPGSPLHF
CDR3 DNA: TGTGGGGGCCAGGAGGGAAGGCCAGGATCACCCCTCCACTTT

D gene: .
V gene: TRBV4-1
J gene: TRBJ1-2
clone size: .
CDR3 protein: CASSQARVTVGNYGYTF
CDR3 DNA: TGCGCCAGCAGCCAGGCGCGGGTAACAGTGGGTAACTATGGCTACACCTTC

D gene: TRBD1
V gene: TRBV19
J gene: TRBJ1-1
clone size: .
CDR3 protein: CASSIEWTGAPEAFF
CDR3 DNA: TGTGCCAGTAGTATAGAGTGGACAGGGGCCCCTGAAGCTTTCTTT

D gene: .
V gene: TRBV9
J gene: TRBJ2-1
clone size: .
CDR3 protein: CASSARDTSADNEQFF
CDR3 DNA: TGTGCCAGCAGCGCCCGGGACACCTCGGCCGACAATGAGCAGTTCTTC

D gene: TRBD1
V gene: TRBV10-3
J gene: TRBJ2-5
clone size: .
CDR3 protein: CAIRDRDWETQYF
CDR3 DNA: TGTGCCATCAGGGACAGGGATTGGGAGACCCAGTACTTC